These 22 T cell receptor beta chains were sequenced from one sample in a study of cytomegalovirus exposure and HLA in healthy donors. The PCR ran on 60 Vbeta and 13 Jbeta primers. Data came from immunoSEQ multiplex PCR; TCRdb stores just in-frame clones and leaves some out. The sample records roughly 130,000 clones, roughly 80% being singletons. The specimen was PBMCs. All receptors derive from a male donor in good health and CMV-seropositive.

DNA of the CDR3: TGTGCCAGCGGAAAACAGGGTAACACCTACGAGCAGTACTTC. Amino acid sequence: CASGKQGNTYEQYF. V usage is TRBV6-6 and J usage is TRBJ2-7; a weak D match, TRBD1 (6 bases). Looked up from germline, CDR1 is MNHNY and CDR2 is SVGAGI (reference sequence). V was pared by 8 bases and J by 2 bases, with 16 bases between. The CDR3 contains 14 residues.

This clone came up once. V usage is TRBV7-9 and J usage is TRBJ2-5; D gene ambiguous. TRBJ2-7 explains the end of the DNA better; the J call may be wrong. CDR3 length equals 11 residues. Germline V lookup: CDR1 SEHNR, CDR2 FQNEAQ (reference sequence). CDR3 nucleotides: TGTGCCAGCAGCGTTTCCTACGAGCAGTACTTC. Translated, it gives CASSVSYEQYF.

The CDR3, as DNA: TGTGCCAGCAGCTTTCAATATAAGCCCGGGACTAGCGGGAGAGGGTCCTACAATGAGCAGTTCTTC. This sequence encodes CASSFQYKPGTSGRGSYNEQFF. The J gene is TRBJ2-1, the V gene TRBV7-3, with 14 bases fitting TRBD2. Germline-derived CDR1 and CDR2 are SGHTA and FQGTGA. The CDR3 spans 22 residues. Trimming at V came to 3 bases and at J to 1 base, leaving 17 bases not matched to a gene.

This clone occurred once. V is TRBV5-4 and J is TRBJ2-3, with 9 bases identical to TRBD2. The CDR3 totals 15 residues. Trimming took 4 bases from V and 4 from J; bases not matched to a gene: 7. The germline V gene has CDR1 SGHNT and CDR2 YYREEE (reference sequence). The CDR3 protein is CASSPTSGRPDTQYF. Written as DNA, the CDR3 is TGTGCCAGCAGCCCGACTAGCGGAAGACCAGATACGCAGTATTTT. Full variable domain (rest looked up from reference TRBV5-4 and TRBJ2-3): ETGVTQSPTHLIKTRGQQVTLRCSSQSGHNTVSWYQQALGQGPQFIFQYYREEENGRGNFPPRFSGLQFPNYSSELNVNALELDDSALYLCASSPTSGRPDTQYFGPGTRLTVL.

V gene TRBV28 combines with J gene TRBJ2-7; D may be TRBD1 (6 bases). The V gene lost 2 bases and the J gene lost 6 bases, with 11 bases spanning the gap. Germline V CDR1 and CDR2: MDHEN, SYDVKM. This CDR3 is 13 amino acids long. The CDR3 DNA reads TGTGCCAGCAGTTTACCAGGGGTTGGCGAGCAGTACTTC. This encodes CASSLPGVGEQYF.

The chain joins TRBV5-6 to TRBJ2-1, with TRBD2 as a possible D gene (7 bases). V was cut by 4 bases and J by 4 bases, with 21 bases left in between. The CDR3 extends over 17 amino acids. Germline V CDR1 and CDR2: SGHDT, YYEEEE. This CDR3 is CASSPRGGGGFYNEQFF. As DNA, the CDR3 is TGTGCCAGCAGCCCCCGGGGAGGGGGAGGGTTTTACAATGAGCAGTTCTTC.

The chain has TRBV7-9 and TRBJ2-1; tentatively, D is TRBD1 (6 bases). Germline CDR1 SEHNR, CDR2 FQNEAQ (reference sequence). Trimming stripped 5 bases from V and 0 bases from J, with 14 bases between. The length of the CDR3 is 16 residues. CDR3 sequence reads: CASSPVGASSYNEQFF. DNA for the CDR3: TGTGCCAGCAGCCCCGTGGGGGCGTCCTCCTACAATGAGCAGTTCTTC.

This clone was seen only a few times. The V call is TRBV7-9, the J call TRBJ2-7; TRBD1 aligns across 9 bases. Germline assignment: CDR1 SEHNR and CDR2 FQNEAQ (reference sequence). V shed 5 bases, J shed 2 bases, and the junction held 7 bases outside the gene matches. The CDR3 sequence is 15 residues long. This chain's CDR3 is CASSVTGGPPYEQYF. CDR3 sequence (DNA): TGTGCCAGCAGCGTAACAGGGGGCCCCCCCTACGAGCAGTACTTC. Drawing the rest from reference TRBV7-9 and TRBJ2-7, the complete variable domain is DTGVSQNPRHKITKRGQNVTFRCDPISEHNRLYWYRQTLGQGPEFLTYFQNEAQLEKSRLLSDRFSAERPKGSFSTLEIQRTEQGDSAMYLCASSVTGGPPYEQYFGPGTRLTVT.

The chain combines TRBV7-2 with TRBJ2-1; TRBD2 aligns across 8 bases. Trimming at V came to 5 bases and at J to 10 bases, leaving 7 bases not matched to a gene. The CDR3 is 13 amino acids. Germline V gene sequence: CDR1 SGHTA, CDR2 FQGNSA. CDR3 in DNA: TGTGCCAGCAGCCCCCAGCGGGGGTACGAGCAGTTCTTC. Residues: CASSPQRGYEQFF.

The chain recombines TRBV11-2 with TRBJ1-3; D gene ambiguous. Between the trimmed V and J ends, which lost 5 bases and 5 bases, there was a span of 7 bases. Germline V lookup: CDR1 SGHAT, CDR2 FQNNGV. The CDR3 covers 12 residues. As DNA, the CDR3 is TGTGCCAGCAGCCAGAATAGAAACACCATATATTTT. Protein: CASSQNRNTIYF. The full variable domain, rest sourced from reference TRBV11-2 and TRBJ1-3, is EAGVAQSPRYKIIEKRQSVAFWCNPISGHATLYWYQQILGQGPKLLIQFQNNGVVDDSQLPKDRFSAERLKGVDSTLKIQPAKLEDSAVYLCASSQNRNTIYFGEGSWLTVV.

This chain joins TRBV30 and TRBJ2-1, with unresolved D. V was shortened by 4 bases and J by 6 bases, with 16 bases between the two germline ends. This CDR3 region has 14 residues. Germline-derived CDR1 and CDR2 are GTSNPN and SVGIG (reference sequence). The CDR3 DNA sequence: TGTGCCTGGAACCATCAACTATCCGCCAATGAGCAGTTCTTC. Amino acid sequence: CAWNHQLSANEQFF.

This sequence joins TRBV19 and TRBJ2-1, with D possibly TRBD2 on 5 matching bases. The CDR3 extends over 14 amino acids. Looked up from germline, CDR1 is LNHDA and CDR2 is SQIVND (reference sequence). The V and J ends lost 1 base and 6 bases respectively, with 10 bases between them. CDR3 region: CASSIGIEGNEQFF. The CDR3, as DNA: TGTGCCAGTAGTATAGGCATAGAGGGCAATGAGCAGTTCTTC.

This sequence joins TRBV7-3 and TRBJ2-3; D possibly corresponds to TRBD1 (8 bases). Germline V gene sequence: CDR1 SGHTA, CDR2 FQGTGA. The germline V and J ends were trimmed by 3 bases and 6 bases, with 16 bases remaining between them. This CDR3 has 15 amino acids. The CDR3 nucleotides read TGTGCCAGCAGCTTTTCCGGACAGGGAGGGGATACGCAGTATTTT. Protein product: CASSFSGQGGDTQYF.

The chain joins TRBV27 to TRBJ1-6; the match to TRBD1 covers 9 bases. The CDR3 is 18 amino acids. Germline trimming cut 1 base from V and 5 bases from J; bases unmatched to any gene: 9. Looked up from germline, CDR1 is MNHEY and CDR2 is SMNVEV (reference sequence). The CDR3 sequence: CASSLLAPTGGNNSPLHF. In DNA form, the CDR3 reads TGTGCCAGCAGTTTATTAGCCCCCACAGGGGGCAATAATTCACCCCTCCACTTT.

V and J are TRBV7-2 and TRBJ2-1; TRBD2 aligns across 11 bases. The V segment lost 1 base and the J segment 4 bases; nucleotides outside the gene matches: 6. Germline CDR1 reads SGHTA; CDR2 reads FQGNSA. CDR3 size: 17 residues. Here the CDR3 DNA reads TGTGCCAGCAGCTTAGGTTCTAGCGGGAGGAGATACAATGAGCAGTTCTTC. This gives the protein CASSLGSSGRRYNEQFF.

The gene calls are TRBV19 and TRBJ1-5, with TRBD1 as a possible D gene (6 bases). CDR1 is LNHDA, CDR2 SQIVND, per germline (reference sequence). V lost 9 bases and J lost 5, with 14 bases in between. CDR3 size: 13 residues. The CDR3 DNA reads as TGTGCCAGCAAGACAGGTCGGGATCAGCCCCAGCATTTT. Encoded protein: CASKTGRDQPQHF.

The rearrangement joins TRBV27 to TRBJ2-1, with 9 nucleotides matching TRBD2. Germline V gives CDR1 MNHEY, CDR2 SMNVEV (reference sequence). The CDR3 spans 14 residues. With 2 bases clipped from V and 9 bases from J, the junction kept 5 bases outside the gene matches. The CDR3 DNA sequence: TGTGCCAGCAGTTTAGCGGGAGGGGGGGGTGAGCAGTTCTTC. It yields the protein CASSLAGGGGEQFF.

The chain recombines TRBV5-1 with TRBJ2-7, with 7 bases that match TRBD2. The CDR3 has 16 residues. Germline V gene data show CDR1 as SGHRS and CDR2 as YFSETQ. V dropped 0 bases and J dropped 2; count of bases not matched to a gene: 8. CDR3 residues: CASSLAAGTGTYEQYF. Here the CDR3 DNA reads TGCGCCAGCAGCTTGGCAGCGGGGACGGGTACCTACGAGCAGTACTTC.

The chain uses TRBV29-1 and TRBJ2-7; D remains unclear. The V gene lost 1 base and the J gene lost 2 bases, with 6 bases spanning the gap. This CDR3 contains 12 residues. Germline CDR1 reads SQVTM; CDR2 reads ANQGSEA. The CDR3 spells CSVEVPAYEQYF. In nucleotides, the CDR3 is TGCAGCGTTGAAGTCCCAGCCTACGAGCAGTACTTC.

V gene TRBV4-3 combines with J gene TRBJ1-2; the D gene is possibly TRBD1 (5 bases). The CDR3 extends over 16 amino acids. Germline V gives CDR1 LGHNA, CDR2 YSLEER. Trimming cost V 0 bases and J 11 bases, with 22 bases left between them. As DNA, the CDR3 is TGCGCCAGCAGCCAAGAGGGCCCCAGGGCTTCATTTGGGTACACCTTC. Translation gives CASSQEGPRASFGYTF.

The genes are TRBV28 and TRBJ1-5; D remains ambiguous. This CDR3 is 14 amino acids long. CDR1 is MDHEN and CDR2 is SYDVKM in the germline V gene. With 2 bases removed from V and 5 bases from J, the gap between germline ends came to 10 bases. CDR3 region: CASSLEGDHQPQHF. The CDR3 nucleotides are TGTGCCAGCAGTTTAGAAGGAGATCATCAGCCCCAGCATTTT.

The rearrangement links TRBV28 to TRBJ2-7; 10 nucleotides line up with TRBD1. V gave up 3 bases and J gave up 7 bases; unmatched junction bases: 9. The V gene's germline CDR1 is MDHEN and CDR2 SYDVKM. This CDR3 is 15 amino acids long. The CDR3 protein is CASSFRDRGLGEQYF. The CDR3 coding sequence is TGTGCCAGCAGTTTCAGGGACAGGGGACTGGGGGAGCAGTACTTC.